This is a list of T cell receptor beta chains from one sample in a study of CD8 T cells in ankylosing spondylitis. Each CDR3 protein gets one entry after TCRdb re-called the 5' RACE reads with MiXCR. The sample lists about 42,000 distinct CDR3 sequences; 2.7% were seen once. The sequencing sample was made of blood, either unsorted or a sorted T cell fraction (not recorded which). These receptors came from a male donor with ankylosing spondylitis or in good health (not recorded which). Each CDR3 is given with its conserved first and last residue. The order of the fields is J gene, CDR3 length, D gene, clone size, V gene, CDR3 protein, CDR3 DNA. D genes are given only for firm matches. A row's size may be missing; if present it is once, few, many or a size class.

TRBJ2-7	14	-	many	TRBV9	CASGQTLATYEQYF	TGTGCCAGCGGACAGACTCTCGCAACCTACGAGCAGTACTTC
TRBJ2-7	14	-	many	TRBV9	CASSPIVGEYEQYF	TGTGCCAGCAGCCCCATCGTTGGCGAATACGAGCAGTACTTC
TRBJ2-7	15	-	many	TRBV9	CASSLTTGPAYEQYF	TGTGCCAGCAGCTTAACGACAGGTCCCGCCTACGAGCAGTACTTC
TRBJ2-7	11	-	many	TRBV21-1	CASSNSYEQYF	TGTGCCAGCAGCAACTCCTACGAGCAGTACTTC
TRBJ2-5	15	-	many	TRBV9	CASSELWTLQETQYF	TGTGCCAGCAGCGAACTTTGGACACTTCAAGAGACCCAGTACTTC
TRBJ2-3	14	-	many	TRBV9	CASSIGRVSDTQYF	TGTGCCAGCAGCATAGGTAGGGTATCAGATACGCAGTATTTT
TRBJ2-7	14	-	many	TRBV9	CASSGTPFSYEQYF	TGTGCCAGCAGCGGCACTCCCTTCTCCTACGAGCAGTACTTC
TRBJ1-6	13	-	many	TRBV9	CASSVGEAEPLHF	TGTGCCAGCAGCGTAGGCGAGGCGGAACCCCTCCACTTT
TRBJ2-2	15	TRBD1	many	TRBV9	CASSVGQGGAGELFF	TGTGCCAGCAGCGTCGGACAGGGCGGCGCCGGGGAGCTGTTTTTT
TRBJ2-5	13	-	many	TRBV9	CASSPRTPETQYF	TGTGCCAGCAGCCCCAGGACACCAGAGACCCAGTACTTC
TRBJ1-1	14	TRBD1	many	TRBV9	CASSVVGGQTEAFF	TGTGCCAGCAGCGTAGTAGGGGGACAGACTGAAGCTTTCTTT
TRBJ1-1	16	-	-	TRBV9	CASSPPGARGVPTAFF	TGTGCCAGCAGCCCCCCTGGTGCTCGGGGGGTCCCCACGGCTTTCTTT
TRBJ2-3	17	-	many	TRBV9	CASSVAQGRGWGDTQYF	TGTGCCAGCAGCGTAGCTCAGGGGCGGGGTTGGGGAGATACGCAGTATTTT
TRBJ2-1	15	TRBD2	many	TRBV9	CASSATGTSRNEQFF	TGTGCCAGCAGCGCGACCGGGACTAGCCGGAATGAGCAGTTCTTC
TRBJ2-1	15	TRBD2	many	TRBV9	CASSVGSGIYNEQFF	TGTGCCAGCAGCGTAGGTAGCGGGATTTACAATGAGCAGTTCTTC
TRBJ2-1	14	-	many	TRBV9	CASSVVDWDNEQFF	TGTGCCAGCAGCGTAGTCGATTGGGACAATGAGCAGTTCTTC
TRBJ2-1	12	-	many	TRBV9	CASSAQQNEQFF	TGTGCCAGCAGCGCCCAGCAGAATGAGCAGTTCTTC
TRBJ2-4	14	-	many	TRBV9	CASSAAGRPNIQYF	TGTGCCAGCAGCGCCGCAGGACGGCCAAACATTCAGTACTTC
TRBJ1-5	13	-	many	TRBV9	CASSPGSNQPQHF	TGTGCCAGCAGCCCGGGTAGCAATCAGCCCCAGCATTTT
TRBJ1-4	15	-	many	TRBV9	CASSVVPGAGRKLFF	TGTGCCAGCAGCGTAGTCCCCGGGGCCGGTCGGAAACTGTTTTTT
TRBJ1-1	14	-	many	TRBV9	CASSVEGTLTEAFF	TGTGCCAGCAGCGTAGAAGGGACCCTCACTGAAGCTTTCTTT
TRBJ2-5	13	-	many	TRBV9	CASSGGQVETQYF	TGTGCCAGCAGTGGGGGCCAAGTGGAGACCCAGTACTTC
TRBJ2-1	15	TRBD2	many	TRBV9	CASSAIAGVGNEQFF	TGTGCCAGCAGCGCAATAGCGGGAGTTGGGAATGAGCAGTTCTTC
TRBJ2-1	15	TRBD1	many	TRBV9	CASSPWTGVNNEQFF	TGTGCCAGCAGCCCCTGGACAGGGGTAAACAATGAGCAGTTCTTC
TRBJ2-3	19	TRBD2	-	TRBV9	CASSVAPSGRAVGTDTQYF	TGTGCCAGCAGCGTAGCTCCTAGCGGGAGGGCCGTTGGCACAGATACGCAGTATTTT
TRBJ2-2	17	TRBD1	many	TRBV9	CASSVAMGQGNTGELFF	TGTGCCAGCAGCGTAGCTATGGGACAGGGGAACACCGGGGAGCTGTTTTTT
TRBJ1-3	17	-	many	TRBV9	CASSVVGTSNSGNTIYF	TGTGCCAGCAGCGTAGTTGGGACATCCAACTCTGGAAACACCATATATTTT
TRBJ2-3	15	-	many	TRBV9	CASSVTSFSTDTQYF	TGTGCCAGCAGCGTGACTAGTTTTAGCACAGATACGCAGTATTTT
TRBJ2-1	16	TRBD2	many	TRBV9	CASSARLAGGYNEQFF	TGTGCCAGCAGCGCCAGACTAGCGGGAGGTTACAATGAGCAGTTCTTC
TRBJ2-1	14	-	many	TRBV9	CASSSNQPVNEQFF	TGTGCCAGCAGCTCCAACCAGCCCGTGAATGAGCAGTTCTTC
TRBJ2-6	16	-	few	TRBV9	CASTLVSTPGAGALTF	TGTGCCAGCACGCTAGTTTCCACTCCTGGGGCGGGCGCCCTGACTTTC
TRBJ1-3	17	TRBD1	many	TRBV9	CASSGNRDRVSGNTIYF	TGTGCCAGCAGCGGGAACCGGGACAGGGTCTCTGGAAACACCATATATTTT
TRBJ2-5	15	-	many	TRBV9	CASSVGQGGWETQYF	TGTGCCAGCAGCGTAGGACAGGGAGGATGGGAGACCCAGTACTTC
TRBJ1-2	16	TRBD1	many	TRBV4-2	CASSQTFSQGAGGYTF	TGTGCCAGCAGCCAGACCTTCAGCCAGGGGGCCGGTGGCTACACCTTC
TRBJ2-1	17	-	many	TRBV9	CASSVQPSGQLYNEQFF	TGTGCCAGCAGCGTCCAACCCTCGGGGCAACTTTACAATGAGCAGTTCTTC
TRBJ2-2	15	-	many	TRBV9	CASSVGQKNTGELFF	TGTGCCAGCAGCGTAGGGCAGAAAAACACCGGGGAGCTGTTTTTT
TRBJ2-5	15	TRBD2	many	TRBV9	CASSVGPTSGRAQYF	TGTGCCAGCAGCGTAGGCCCGACTAGCGGGAGGGCCCAGTACTTC
TRBJ1-3	16	TRBD1	-	TRBV9	CASSNRQGSTGNTIYF	TGTGCCAGCAGCAACCGACAGGGTTCGACTGGAAACACTATATATTTT
TRBJ2-5	15	TRBD1	many	TRBV9	CASSVAAGGGETQYF	TGTGCCAGCAGCGTAGCGGCAGGGGGTGGGGAGACCCAGTACTTC
TRBJ2-7	15	TRBD1	many	TRBV14	CASSRATGASYEQYF	TGTGCCAGCAGCCGGGCGACAGGGGCGTCCTACGAGCAGTACTTC
TRBJ2-5	13	-	many	TRBV9	CASSVRARETQYF	TGTGCCAGCAGCGTTAGGGCCCGGGAGACCCAGTACTTC
TRBJ2-5	13	-	many	TRBV9	CASSVNPQETQYF	TGTGCCAGCAGCGTAAACCCCCAAGAGACCCAGTACTTC
TRBJ2-1	14	TRBD2	-	TRBV9	CASSGGSAYNEQFF	TGTGCCAGCAGCGGCGGGAGCGCCTACAATGAGCAGTTCTTC
TRBJ1-3	14	-	many	TRBV9	CASSVQASGNTIYF	TGTGCCAGCAGCGTCCAGGCCTCTGGAAACACCATATATTTT
TRBJ2-1	16	TRBD2	many	TRBV9	CASSVGLAGPYNEQFF	TGTGCCAGCAGCGTAGGGCTAGCGGGACCTTACAATGAGCAGTTCTTC
TRBJ2-7	17	-	many	TRBV21-1	CASSKSVLGDRVDEQYF	TGTGCCAGCAGCAAATCGGTATTGGGAGACAGGGTAGACGAGCAGTACTTC
TRBJ2-1	16	-	many	TRBV9	CASSVGFQISYNEQFF	TGTGCCAGCAGCGTAGGGTTCCAGATCTCCTACAATGAGCAGTTCTTC
TRBJ1-6	16	-	many	TRBV9	CASSVQGSTLSSPLHF	TGTGCCAGCAGCGTGCAGGGCTCAACTCTCTCCTCACCCCTCCACTTT
TRBJ1-3	13	-	many	TRBV9	CASSTRPSSTIYF	TGTGCCAGCAGCACGAGACCGAGCAGCACCATATATTTT
TRBJ2-1	12	TRBD1	many	TRBV9	CASSVPGQGEFF	TGTGCCAGCAGCGTCCCGGGACAGGGCGAGTTCTTC
TRBJ2-7	14	-	many	TRBV9	CASSPMVGEYEQYF	TGTGCCAGCAGCCCCATGGTTGGCGAGTACGAGCAGTACTTC
TRBJ1-6	15	-	many	TRBV9	CASSVGGGGSSPLHF	TGTGCCAGCAGCGTAGGTGGAGGAGGGAGTTCACCCCTCCACTTT
TRBJ1-1	16	-	many	TRBV9	CASSVGAGDTNTEAFF	TGTGCCAGCAGCGTAGGGGCAGGGGATACGAACACTGAAGCTTTCTTT